Listed here are 20 T cell receptor beta chains from one sample, sequenced in a study of neurological immune-mediated disorders. Each CDR3 protein is one row after TCRdb ran MiXCR on the 5' RACE reads. The sample lists around 50,000 distinct CDR3 sequences, 3.8% seen once, with 6.5% in the top ten. Material for sequencing was PBMCs. These TCRs come from a man between 60 and 75 years old with multiple sclerosis.

Ten or more counts support this clonotype. The chain joins TRBV7-9 to TRBJ1-1, with D possibly TRBD1 on 6 matching bases. The CDR3 runs to 12 residues. Germline lookup yields CDR1 SEHNR and CDR2 FQNEAQ (reference sequence). The V gene lost 5 bases and the J gene lost 7 bases, with 11 bases spanning the gap. The CDR3 region is CASSRTDGEAFF. For the CDR3, the DNA is TGTGCCAGCAGCCGGACAGATGGTGAAGCTTTCTTT.

This clonotype has at least ten counts. CDR3 amino acids: CATILLAGGTDTQYF. CDR3 DNA: TGTGCCACCATCCTTCTAGCGGGAGGCACAGATACGCAGTATTTT. The rearrangement joins TRBV6-1 to TRBJ2-3; TRBD2 agrees at 10 bases. Germline V gene sequence: CDR1 MNHNS, CDR2 SASEGT. This CDR3 is 15 amino acids long. The junction had 8 bases not matched to a gene; V was cut back by 10 bases and J by 1 base.

The V call is TRBV5-5, the J call TRBJ2-1, with no clear D. Germline CDR1 reads SGHKS; CDR2 reads YYEKEE (reference sequence). CDR3 length equals 13 residues. Trimming removed 0 bases at V and 9 bases at J, with 10 bases between. The CDR3, as DNA: TGTGCCAGCAGCTTGGTCCTGGGCGGTGAGCAGTTCTTC. Translating it yields CASSLVLGGEQFF.

The chain couples TRBV3-1 to TRBJ1-1, with a weak D call TRBD1 (6 bases). The CDR3 has 17 residues. Trimming shortened V by 5 bases and J by 0 bases, and 19 bases separated the two germline ends. The germline V gene has CDR1 LGHDT and CDR2 YNNKEL (reference sequence). The DNA for the CDR3 is TGTGCCAGCAGCAACGTCCAGGGGCCGAAATTGAACACTGAAGCTTTCTTT. Encoded protein: CASSNVQGPKLNTEAFF.

This clonotype has only a few counts. The chain carries TRBV20-1 and TRBJ2-1; 15 bases align to TRBD2. This CDR3 is 13 amino acids long. Germline CDR1 reads DFQATT; CDR2 reads SNEGSKA (reference sequence). V was clipped by 5 bases and J by 7 bases; unmatched bases: 0. In nucleotides, the CDR3 is TGCAGTGCTGGACTAGCGGGAGGGAATGAGCAGTTCTTC. This sequence encodes CSAGLAGGNEQFF.

At least ten counts were recorded for this clonotype. The chain couples TRBV21-1 to TRBJ2-1; the DNA was not used to check the table's D call, TRBD2. TRBV21-1 is labeled a pseudogene. The CDR3 consists of 16 residues. This CDR3 is CASKSRLVTTEHEQFF. The CDR3 nucleotides read TGTGCCAGCAAATCCAGACTAGTGACCACCGAACATGAGCAGTTCTTC.

This clonotype was seen many times. The chain links TRBV5-1 to TRBJ1-1, with D tentatively TRBD1 (5 bases). In germline, CDR1 is SGHRS, CDR2 YFSETQ. Between the trimmed V and J ends, which lost 3 bases and 4 bases, there was a span of 16 bases. The CDR3 is made up of 15 amino acids. CDR3 bases: TGCGCCAGCAGCTACCATCCCGACGGGGGCACTGAAGCTTTCTTT. This encodes CASSYHPDGGTEAFF.

The table lists this clonotype with many counts. V gene TRBV12-3 or TRBV12-4 combines with J gene TRBJ1-2; D uncertain. Trimming removed 10 bases at V and 5 bases at J, with 20 bases between. The CDR3 has 14 amino acids. This chain's CDR3 is CATNDPRDWYGYTF. CDR3 sequence (DNA): TGTGCCACGAATGACCCGAGGGATTGGTATGGCTACACCTTC.

This clonotype was seen many times. The V and J genes are TRBV6-5 and TRBJ1-3; 7 bases are shared with TRBD1. The CDR3 length is 15 residues. The V and J ends lost 5 bases and 0 bases, in that order; junction bases with no gene match: 4. Germline CDR1 and CDR2: MNHEY and SVGAGI. CDR3 sequence: CASSLTGASGNTIYF. The CDR3 DNA follows: TGTGCCAGCAGTCTTACAGGGGCCTCTGGAAACACCATATATTTT.

The table lists this clonotype with a few counts. V is TRBV20-1 and J is TRBJ2-7; D unclear. Trimming left V 3 bases short and J 5 bases short, with 5 bases between. CDR1 and CDR2 (germline): DFQATT, SNEGSKA (reference sequence). The CDR3 sequence is 10 residues long. The CDR3 protein is CSARGNEQYF. The CDR3 DNA reads as TGCAGTGCTAGGGGGAACGAGCAGTACTTC.

This clonotype has a count of ten or more. The chain links TRBV5-1 to TRBJ2-1; D is ambiguous. V lost 0 bases and J lost 0, with 16 bases in between. The CDR3 has 18 residues. From germline, CDR1 is SGHRS and CDR2 YFSETQ. CDR3 nucleotides: TGCGCCAGCAGCTTGGCCTTTAGGAGCACCCTCTCCTACAATGAGCAGTTCTTC. It is translated as CASSLAFRSTLSYNEQFF. The variable domain in full, with the rest retrieved from reference TRBV5-1 and TRBJ2-1, is KAGVTQTPRYLIKTRGQQVTLSCSPISGHRSVSWYQQTPGQGLQFLFEYFSETQRNKGNFPGRFSGRQFSNSRSEMNVSTLELGDSALYLCASSLAFRSTLSYNEQFFGPGTRLTVL.

This clonotype was observed many times. The chain uses TRBV7-9 and TRBJ2-3; 7 bases map to TRBD2. The J segment lost 2 bases and the V segment lost 5 bases, leaving 10 bases of the junction unmatched. This CDR3 spans 16 amino acids. Germline CDR1 SEHNR, CDR2 FQNEAQ (reference sequence). This CDR3 is CASSPTLAEVTDTQYF. CDR3 bases: TGTGCCAGCAGCCCCACGCTAGCGGAAGTCACAGATACGCAGTATTTT. Variable domain in full (rest from reference TRBV7-9 and TRBJ2-3): DTGVSQNPRHKITKRGQNVTFRCDPISEHNRLYWYRQTLGQGPEFLTYFQNEAQLEKSRLLSDRFSAERPKGSFSTLEIQRTEQGDSAMYLCASSPTLAEVTDTQYFGPGTRLTVL.

This clonotype was counted many times. The rearrangement joins TRBV27 to TRBJ2-2; D is possibly TRBD2 (6 bases). V dropped 3 bases and J dropped 1 base, with 18 bases sitting between them. The germline V gene has CDR1 MNHEY and CDR2 SMNVEV (reference sequence). The CDR3 runs to 18 residues. The CDR3 DNA follows: TGTGCCAGCAGTTTTCGTAGTGCGGGGACCTTGAACACCGGGGAGCTGTTTTTT. Translated, it gives CASSFRSAGTLNTGELFF.

This clonotype was observed many times. The V call is TRBV20-1, the J call TRBJ1-5; D gene uncertain. This CDR3 spans 11 amino acids. Trimming cost V 6 bases and J 8 bases, with 11 bases left between them. The germline CDR1 and CDR2 sequences are DFQATT and SNEGSKA (reference sequence). The CDR3 region is CSARTHKPQHF. CDR3 nucleotide sequence: TGCAGTGCAAGGACGCATAAGCCCCAGCATTTT.

This clonotype was observed at least ten times. The rearrangement links TRBV5-1 to TRBJ1-2, with D perhaps TRBD1 (5 bases). With 5 bases removed from V and 5 bases from J, the gap between germline ends came to 13 bases. This CDR3 has 13 amino acids. Germline assignment: CDR1 SGHRS and CDR2 YFSETQ. CDR3: CASSWDASYGYTF. The CDR3 DNA sequence: TGCGCCAGCAGTTGGGACGCATCGTATGGCTACACCTTC.

This clonotype was picked up many times. The rearrangement joins TRBV20-1 to TRBJ2-1, with TRBD1 matching over 12 bases. Germline V CDR1 and CDR2: DFQATT, SNEGSKA (reference sequence). This CDR3 comprises 14 residues. The V gene end was trimmed by 6 bases and the J gene end by 4 bases; junction bases not matched to a gene: 4. CDR3 DNA sequence: TGCAGTGCCCTGGGACAGGGGGCATACAATGAGCAGTTCTTC. This encodes CSALGQGAYNEQFF.

There are many counts of this clonotype. The CDR3 coding sequence is TGTGCCAGCAGCTTAGACCGCCCGTCAGGGCTCCGGGACATTCAGTACTTC. Its translation is CASSLDRPSGLRDIQYF. The genes are TRBV7-2 and TRBJ2-4; a weak D match, TRBD1 (5 bases). The CDR3 has 17 amino acids. The V gene's germline CDR1 is SGHTA and CDR2 FQGNSA. Trimming pared 1 base from V and 8 bases from J, leaving 21 bases between.

Concerning this clonotype: A read error may account for a junction end that differs from germline. CDR3 nucleotide sequence: TGTGCCAGCTCACCTCCCAATAAGACCCAGAATTTT. Encoded protein: CASSPPNKTQNF. This chain joins TRBV18 and TRBJ1-5; D ambiguous. CDR3 length: 12 amino acids. CDR1 is KGHSH, CDR2 LQKENI, per germline.

Ten or more counts support this clonotype. This rearrangement joins TRBV27 to TRBJ2-3; 8 nucleotides line up with TRBD1. The CDR3 covers 15 residues. Per germline, CDR1 MNHEY and CDR2 SMNVEV (reference sequence). V lost 5 bases and J lost 4; bases outside the gene matches: 8. For the CDR3, the DNA is TGTGCCAGCAGTATAACCCAGGGGGCGGCAGATACGCAGTATTTT. Translating gives CASSITQGAADTQYF.

Many counts were recorded for this clonotype. The V call is TRBV5-1, the J call TRBJ1-2; D is unclear. The germline CDR1 and CDR2 sequences are SGHRS and YFSETQ. The V and J ends lost 1 base and 11 bases respectively, with 15 bases between them. The length of the CDR3 is 13 residues. The CDR3 bases are TGCGCCAGCAGCTTGTCCCCAGGTAGTCTTTACACCTTC. This codes for CASSLSPGSLYTF. Variable domain in full (rest from reference TRBV5-1 and TRBJ1-2): KAGVTQTPRYLIKTRGQQVTLSCSPISGHRSVSWYQQTPGQGLQFLFEYFSETQRNKGNFPGRFSGRQFSNSRSEMNVSTLELGDSALYLCASSLSPGSLYTFGSGTRLTVV.